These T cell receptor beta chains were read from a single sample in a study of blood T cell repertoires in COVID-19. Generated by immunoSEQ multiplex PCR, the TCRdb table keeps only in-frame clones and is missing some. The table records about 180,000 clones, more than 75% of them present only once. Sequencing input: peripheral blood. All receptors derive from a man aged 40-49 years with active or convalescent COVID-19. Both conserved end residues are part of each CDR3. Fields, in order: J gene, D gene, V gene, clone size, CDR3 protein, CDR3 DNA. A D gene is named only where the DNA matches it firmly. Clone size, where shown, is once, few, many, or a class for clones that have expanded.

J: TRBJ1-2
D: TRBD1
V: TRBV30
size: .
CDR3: CAWSSLVRTGNGYTF
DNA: TGTGCCTGGAGTTCCCTTGTTCGGACAGGGAATGGCTACACCTTC

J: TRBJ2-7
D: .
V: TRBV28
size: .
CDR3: CASSFNGDTYEQYF
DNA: TGTGCCAGCAGTTTTAACGGGGACACCTACGAGCAGTACTTC

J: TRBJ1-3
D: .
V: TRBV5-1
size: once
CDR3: CASSLRAGFGNTIYF
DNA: TGCGCCAGCAGCTTAAGGGCAGGGTTTGGAAACACCATATATTTT

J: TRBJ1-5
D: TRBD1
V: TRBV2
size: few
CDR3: CASSRLQGAEQPQHF
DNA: TGTGCCAGCAGCAGATTACAGGGGGCAGAACAGCCCCAGCATTTT

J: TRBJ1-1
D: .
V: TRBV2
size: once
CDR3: CASRAGSMNTEAFF
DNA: TGTGCCAGCAGGGCAGGTAGTATGAACACTGAAGCTTTCTTT

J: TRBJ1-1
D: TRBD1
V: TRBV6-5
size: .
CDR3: CASRPDRGEAFF
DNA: TGTGCCAGCAGGCCTGACAGGGGGGAAGCTTTCTTT

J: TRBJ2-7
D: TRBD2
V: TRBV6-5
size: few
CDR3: CASSYSVAGVNYEQYF
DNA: TGTGCCAGCAGTTACTCGGTAGCGGGGGTGAACTACGAGCAGTACTTC

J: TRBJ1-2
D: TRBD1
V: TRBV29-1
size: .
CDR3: CSVSDRGLEGYTF
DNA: TGCAGCGTGTCCGACAGGGGGCTGGAGGGCTACACCTTC

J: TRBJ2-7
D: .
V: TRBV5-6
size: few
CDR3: CASSRQDYEQYF
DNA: TGTGCCAGCAGCCGGCAGGACTACGAGCAGTACTTC

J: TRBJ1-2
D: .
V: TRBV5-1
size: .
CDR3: CASRNPTGTSTNYGYTF
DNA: TGCGCCAGCAGAAACCCGACCGGGACTTCAACTAACTATGGCTACACCTTC

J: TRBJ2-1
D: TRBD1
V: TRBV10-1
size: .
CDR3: CASSESRGQGSNEQFF
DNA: TGCGCCAGCAGTGAGTCGCGGGGACAGGGAAGCAATGAGCAGTTCTTC

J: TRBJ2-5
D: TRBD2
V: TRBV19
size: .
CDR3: CASSPLAGAGDQETQYF
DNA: TGTGCCAGTAGTCCCCTAGCGGGGGCCGGGGACCAAGAGACCCAGTACTTC

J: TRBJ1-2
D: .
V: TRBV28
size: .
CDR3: CASSPGHSTSVGYTF
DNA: TGTGCCAGCAGTCCGGGACACTCTACCTCGGTTGGCTACACCTTC

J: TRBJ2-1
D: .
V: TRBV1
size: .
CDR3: CTSSLSDPELAGAYNEQFF
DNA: TGCACCAGCAGCCTTAGTGACCCCGAACTAGCGGGGGCCTACAATGAGCAGTTCTTC

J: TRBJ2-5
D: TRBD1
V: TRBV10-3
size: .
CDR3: CAIGRDRAKETQYF
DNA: TGTGCCATCGGGCGGGACAGGGCGAAAGAGACCCAGTACTTC

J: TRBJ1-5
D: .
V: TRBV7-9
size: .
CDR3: CASSLGAGRGQPQHF
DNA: TGTGCCAGCAGCTTAGGGGCAGGGCGCGGTCAGCCCCAGCATTTT

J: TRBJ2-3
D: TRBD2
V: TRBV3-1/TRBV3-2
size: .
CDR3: CASSQVEGLAGGRGTDTQYF
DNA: TGTGCCAGCAGCCAAGTCGAGGGACTAGCGGGGGGCCGCGGCACAGATACGCAGTATTTT

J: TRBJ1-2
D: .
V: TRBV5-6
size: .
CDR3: CASSFKTGGYTF
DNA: TGTGCCAGCAGCTTTAAAACGGGTGGCTACACCTTC

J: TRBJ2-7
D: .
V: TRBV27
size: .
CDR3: CASSQGPYEQYF
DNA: TGTGCCAGCAGTCAGGGGCCCTACGAGCAGTACTTC

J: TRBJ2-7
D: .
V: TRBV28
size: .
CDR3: CASSRGGGSYEQYF
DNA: TGTGCCAGCAGTAGGGGGGGTGGCTCCTACGAGCAGTACTTC

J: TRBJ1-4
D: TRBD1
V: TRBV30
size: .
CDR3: CARYRGPNEKLFF
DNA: TGTGCCCGCTACAGGGGACCTAATGAAAAACTGTTTTTT

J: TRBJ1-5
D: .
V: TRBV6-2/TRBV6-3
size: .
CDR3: CASSKTTPGSNQPQHF
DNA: TGTGCCAGCAGTAAAACAACCCCAGGTAGCAATCAGCCCCAGCATTTT

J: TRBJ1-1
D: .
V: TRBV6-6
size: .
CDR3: CASSLGGNTEAFF
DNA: TGTGCCAGCAGTCTAGGGGGGAACACTGAAGCTTTCTTT

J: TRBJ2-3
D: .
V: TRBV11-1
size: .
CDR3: CASSSPRDWPTDTQYF
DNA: TGTGCCAGCAGCTCGCCCAGGGACTGGCCCACAGATACGCAGTATTTT

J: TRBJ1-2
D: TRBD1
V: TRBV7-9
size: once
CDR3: CASSLDAGGYGYTF
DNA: TGTGCCAGCAGCTTAGACGCAGGGGGCTATGGCTACACCTTC

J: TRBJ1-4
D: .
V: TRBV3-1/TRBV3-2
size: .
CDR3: CASSQGSTNEKLFF
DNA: TGTGCCAGCAGCCAAGGGAGCACTAATGAAAAACTGTTTTTT